These 2 T cell receptor beta chains were all obtained from the same sample, sequenced in a study of T-cell memory formation after mild COVID-19. A single record per CDR3 protein comes from TCRdb applying MiXCR to the 5' RACE reads. The profile shows about 150,000 distinct CDR3 sequences, roughly 28% of them singletons. Material: PBMCs or a T cell subset sorted from them (not recorded which). The receptors shown here come from an adult woman who had mild COVID-19 (a few samples of this study predate the infection). Cell type and time point are not known.

The rearrangement joins TRBV5-1 to TRBJ1-2, with unresolved D. The V gene's germline CDR1 is SGHRS and CDR2 YFSETQ. Trimming removed 1 base from V and 6 bases from J, with 16 bases in between. There are 15 residues in the CDR3. CDR3 in amino acids: CASSLTPGDADGYTF. The CDR3 nucleotides read TGCGCCAGCAGCTTGACCCCTGGGGATGCCGATGGCTACACCTTC.

This clonotype was detected a few times. V is TRBV29-1 and J is TRBJ2-7; a weak D match, TRBD1 (5 bases). The germline V and J ends were trimmed by 7 bases and 7 bases, with 17 bases remaining between them. The CDR3 runs to 12 residues. The germline V gene encodes CDR1 SQVTM and CDR2 ANQGSEA. In DNA, the CDR3 is TGCAGCGGGGGCTATGGCCTCTTGGAGCAGTACTTC. This sequence encodes CSGGYGLLEQYF.